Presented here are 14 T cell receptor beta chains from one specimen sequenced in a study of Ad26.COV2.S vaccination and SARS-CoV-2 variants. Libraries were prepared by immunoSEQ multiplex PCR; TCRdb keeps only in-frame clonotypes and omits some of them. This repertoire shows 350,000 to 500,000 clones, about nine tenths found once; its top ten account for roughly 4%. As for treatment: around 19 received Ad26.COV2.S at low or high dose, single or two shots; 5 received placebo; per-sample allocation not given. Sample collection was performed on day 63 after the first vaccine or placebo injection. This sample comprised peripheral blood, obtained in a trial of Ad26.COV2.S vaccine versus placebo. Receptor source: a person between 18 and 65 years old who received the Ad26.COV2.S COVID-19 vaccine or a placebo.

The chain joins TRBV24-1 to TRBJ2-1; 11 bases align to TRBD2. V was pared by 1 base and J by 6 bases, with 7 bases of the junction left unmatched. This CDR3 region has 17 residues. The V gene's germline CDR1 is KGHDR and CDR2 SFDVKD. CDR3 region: CATSDFPGTSGINEQFF. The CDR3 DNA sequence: TGTGCCACCAGTGATTTTCCGGGGACTAGCGGAATCAATGAGCAGTTCTTC.

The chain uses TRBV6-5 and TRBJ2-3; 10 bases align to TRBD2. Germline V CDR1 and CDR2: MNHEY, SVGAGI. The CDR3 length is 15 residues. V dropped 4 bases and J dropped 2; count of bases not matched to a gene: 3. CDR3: CASSWTSGITDTQYF. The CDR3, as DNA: TGTGCCAGCAGTTGGACTAGCGGAATCACAGATACGCAGTATTTT.

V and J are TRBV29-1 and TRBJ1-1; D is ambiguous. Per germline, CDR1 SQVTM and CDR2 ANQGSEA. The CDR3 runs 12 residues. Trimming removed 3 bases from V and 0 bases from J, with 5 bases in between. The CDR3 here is CSVERLNTEAFF. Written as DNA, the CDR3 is TGCAGCGTTGAGAGACTGAACACTGAAGCTTTCTTT.

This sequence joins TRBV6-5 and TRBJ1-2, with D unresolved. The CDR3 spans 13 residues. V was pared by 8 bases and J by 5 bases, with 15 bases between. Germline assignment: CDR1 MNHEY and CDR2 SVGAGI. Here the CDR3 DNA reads TGTGCCAGCCGTCCCGGGAGGGCTTATGGCTACACCTTC. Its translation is CASRPGRAYGYTF.

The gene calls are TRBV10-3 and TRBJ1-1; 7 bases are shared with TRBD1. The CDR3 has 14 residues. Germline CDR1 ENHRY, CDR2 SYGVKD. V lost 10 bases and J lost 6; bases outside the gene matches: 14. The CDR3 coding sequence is TGTGCCACCCTTCAGGACAGGTCGCGCGCTGAAGCTTTCTTT. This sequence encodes CATLQDRSRAEAFF.

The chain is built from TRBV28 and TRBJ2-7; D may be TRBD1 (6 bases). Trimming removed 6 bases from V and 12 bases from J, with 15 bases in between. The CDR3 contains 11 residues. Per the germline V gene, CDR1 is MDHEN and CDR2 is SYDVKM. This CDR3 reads CASSRGGPLYF. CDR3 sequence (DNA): TGTGCCAGCAGCAGAGGGGGACCGCTGTACTTC.

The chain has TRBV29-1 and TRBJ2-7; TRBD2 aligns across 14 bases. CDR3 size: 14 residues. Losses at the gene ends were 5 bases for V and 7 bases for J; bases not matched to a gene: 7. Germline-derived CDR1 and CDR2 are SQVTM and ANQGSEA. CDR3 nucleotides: TGCAGCGTTCCCGGGACTAGCGGGAGAGGGGAGCAGTACTTC. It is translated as CSVPGTSGRGEQYF.

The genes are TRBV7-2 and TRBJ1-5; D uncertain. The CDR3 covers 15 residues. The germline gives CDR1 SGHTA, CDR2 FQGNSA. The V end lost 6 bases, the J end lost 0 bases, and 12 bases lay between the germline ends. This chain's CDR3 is CASSSSVGSNQPQHF. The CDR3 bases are TGTGCCAGCAGTTCTAGCGTGGGTAGCAATCAGCCCCAGCATTTT.

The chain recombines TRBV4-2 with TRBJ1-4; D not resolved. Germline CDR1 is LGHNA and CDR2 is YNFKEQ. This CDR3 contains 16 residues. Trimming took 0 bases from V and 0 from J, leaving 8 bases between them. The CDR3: CASSQENLATNEKLFF. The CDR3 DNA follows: TGTGCCAGCAGCCAAGAAAACCTTGCAACTAATGAAAAACTGTTTTTT.

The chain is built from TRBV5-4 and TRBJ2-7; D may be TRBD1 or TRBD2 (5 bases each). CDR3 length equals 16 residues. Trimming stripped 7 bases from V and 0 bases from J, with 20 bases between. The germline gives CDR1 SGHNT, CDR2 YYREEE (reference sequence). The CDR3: CASAPTSGTGSYEQYF. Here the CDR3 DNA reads TGTGCCAGCGCCCCTACCTCCGGGACCGGCTCCTACGAGCAGTACTTC.

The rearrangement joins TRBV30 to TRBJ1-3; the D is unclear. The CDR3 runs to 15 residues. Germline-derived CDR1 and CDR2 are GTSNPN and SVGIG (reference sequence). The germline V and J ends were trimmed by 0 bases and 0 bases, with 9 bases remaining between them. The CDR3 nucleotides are TGTGCCTGGAGTGTACGGGGTCCCTCTGGAAACACCATATATTTT. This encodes CAWSVRGPSGNTIYF.

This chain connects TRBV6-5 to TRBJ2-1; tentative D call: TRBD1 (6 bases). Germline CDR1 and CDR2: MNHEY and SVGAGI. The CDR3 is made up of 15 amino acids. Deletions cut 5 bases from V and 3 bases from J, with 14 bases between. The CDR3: CASSTPGQLYNEQFF. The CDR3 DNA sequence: TGTGCCAGCAGTACTCCGGGACAACTCTACAATGAGCAGTTCTTC.

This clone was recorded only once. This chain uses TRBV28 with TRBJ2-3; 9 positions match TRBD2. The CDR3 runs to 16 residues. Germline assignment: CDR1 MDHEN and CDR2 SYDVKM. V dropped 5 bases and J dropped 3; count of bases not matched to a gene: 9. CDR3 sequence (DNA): TGTGCCAGCAGTGCCCCTAGCGGGATGGGTACAGATACGCAGTATTTT. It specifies CASSAPSGMGTDTQYF.

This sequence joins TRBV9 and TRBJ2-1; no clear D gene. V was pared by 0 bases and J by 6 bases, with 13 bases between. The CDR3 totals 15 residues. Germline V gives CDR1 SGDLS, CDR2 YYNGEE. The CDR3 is CASSVGQIPFNEQFF. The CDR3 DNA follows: TGTGCCAGCAGCGTAGGGCAGATCCCCTTCAATGAGCAGTTCTTC.